This passage covers 18 T cell receptor beta chains from one sample sequenced in a study of beta chain features in type 1 diabetes. The isolated RNA, all of it, was reverse transcribed, so expressed TCRB transcripts were what got sequenced. The repertoire was sequenced with immunoSEQ multiplex PCR; TCRdb's copy has only in-frame clones and lacks some. Of under 400,000 clones listed, roughly a fifth were seen once; the top ten hold 0.044%. Source material: naive CD4+ T cells from blood. The receptors were gathered from a woman aged 18-30 years in good health.

The gene calls are TRBV19 and TRBJ1-5; no clear D gene. Germline-derived CDR1 and CDR2 are LNHDA and SQIVND (reference sequence). V was trimmed by 5 bases and J by 2 bases, leaving 7 bases between them. The CDR3 has 13 amino acids. CDR3 region: CASSEQGNQPQHF. In nucleotides, the CDR3 is TGTGCCAGTAGTGAGCAAGGCAATCAGCCCCAGCATTTT.

CDR3 residues: CASSQEPLGGNTEAFF. In DNA, the CDR3 is TGCGCCAGCAGCCAGGAACCATTGGGGGGGAACACTGAAGCTTTCTTT. The rearrangement links TRBV4-3 to TRBJ1-1; tentative D call: TRBD1 (5 bases). V lost 3 bases to trimming and J lost 1 base, with 15 bases between them. Germline CDR1 is LGHNA and CDR2 is YSLEER. CDR3 size: 16 residues.

Only a few counts were recorded for this clone. This chain links TRBV29-1 with TRBJ1-1, with D perhaps matching TRBD1 (6 bases). Trimming removed 7 bases from V and 11 bases from J, with 17 bases in between. This CDR3 has 11 amino acids. Germline V lookup: CDR1 SQVTM, CDR2 ANQGSEA. The CDR3 here is CSGEQGVRAFF. In DNA, the CDR3 is TGCAGCGGCGAACAGGGAGTCCGGGCTTTCTTT.

V usage is TRBV4-1 and J usage is TRBJ2-3, with 8 bases matching TRBD2. The V and J ends lost 3 bases and 5 bases, in that order; junction bases with no gene match: 13. This CDR3 has 17 amino acids. Germline CDR1 is MGHRA and CDR2 is YSYEKL. CDR3 sequence reads: CASSHPAGSGAGDTQYF. DNA for the CDR3: TGCGCCAGCAGCCATCCCGCGGGTAGCGGGGCTGGAGATACGCAGTATTTT.

V and J are TRBV6-5 and TRBJ2-7; D not resolved. Germline V gives CDR1 MNHEY, CDR2 SVGAGI. V lost 2 bases and J 3 bases, leaving 11 bases between the germline ends. The CDR3 has 14 amino acids. CDR3 loop: CASSYTRGGYEQYF. CDR3 DNA: TGTGCCAGCAGTTACACCCGTGGCGGCTACGAGCAGTACTTC.

This clone was detected a few times. The chain recombines TRBV21-1 with TRBJ2-1; the table assigns TRBD1, which was not confirmed against the DNA. TRBV21-1 is described as a pseudogene. The CDR3 extends over 11 amino acids. DNA of the CDR3: TGTGCCAGCAGCTACCGGGACAGGGGGTTCTTC. Protein sequence: CASSYRDRGFF.

The chain combines TRBV25-1 with TRBJ2-3; the match to TRBD1 covers 8 bases. CDR3 length: 15 amino acids. From germline, CDR1 is MGHDK and CDR2 SYGVNS. Unmatched junction bases numbered 9, after V lost 6 bases and J lost 4 bases. The CDR3 region has the DNA TGTGCCAGCAGCCGCGGACAGGGCCTCTCAGATACGCAGTATTTT. This translates into CASSRGQGLSDTQYF.

The genes are TRBV5-1 and TRBJ2-4; 8 bases agree with TRBD1. Germline assignment: CDR1 SGHRS and CDR2 YFSETQ. J lost 4 bases, V lost 0 bases, and 0 bases had no gene match. CDR3 length: 14 residues. CDR3 sequence: CASSLGQGKNIQYF. The DNA of the CDR3 is TGCGCCAGCAGCTTGGGACAGGGGAAAAACATTCAGTACTTC.

This clone showed up just a few times. This chain joins TRBV18 and TRBJ1-2, with TRBD1 matching over 12 bases. The ends lost 8 bases at V and 4 bases at J; junction bases unmatched: 14. The CDR3 is 17 residues long. The V gene's germline CDR1 is KGHSH and CDR2 LQKENI. CDR3 residues: CASHKGQGARTGYGYTF. As DNA, the CDR3 is TGTGCCAGCCACAAGGGACAGGGGGCGCGTACGGGCTATGGCTACACCTTC.

The V and J genes are TRBV10-3 and TRBJ2-1, with TRBD2 identical over 9 bases. Trimming removed 0 bases from V and 0 bases from J; junction bases left unmatched: 6. This CDR3 comprises 18 residues. CDR1 and CDR2 from the germline V gene are ENHRY and SYGVKD. Here the CDR3 DNA reads TGTGCCATCAGTGAGTCAGCGGGGGGCCGGAGCTCCTACAATGAGCAGTTCTTC. The encoded protein is CAISESAGGRSSYNEQFF.

The chain joins TRBV7-2 to TRBJ2-7; 8 bases line up with TRBD2. This CDR3 contains 16 residues. Losses at the gene ends were 3 bases for V and 0 bases for J; bases not matched to a gene: 7. Germline CDR1 reads SGHTA; CDR2 reads FQGNSA. CDR3 bases: TGTGCCAGCAGCTTGTCTATAGCGGGACTCTCCTACGAGCAGTACTTC. Protein sequence: CASSLSIAGLSYEQYF.

This clone was found a few times. The rearrangement joins TRBV2 to TRBJ1-2; D is uncertain. The V end was cut by 4 bases, the J end by 2 bases, with 8 bases between. The CDR3 runs to 13 residues. Germline-derived CDR1 and CDR2 are SNHLY and FYNNEI. The CDR3 DNA is TGTGCCAGCAGTGTAACTTACAACTATGGCTACACCTTC. Amino acid sequence: CASSVTYNYGYTF.

This clone was counted between two and nine times. The chain has TRBV19 and TRBJ2-1; 9 bases match TRBD2. The germline V gene has CDR1 LNHDA and CDR2 SQIVND (reference sequence). CDR3 length equals 14 residues. J was trimmed by 2 bases and V by 7 bases; bases with no gene match: 3. CDR3 DNA: TGTGCCAGTATGGCTAGCGGGGCCTACAATGAGCAGTTCTTC. It codes for CASMASGAYNEQFF.

As concerns this clone: A junction end diverges from the germline sequence, so it may reflect a read error. The chain has TRBV11-2 and TRBJ2-1, with TRBD1 matching over 8 bases. Germline CDR1 and CDR2: SGHAT and FQNNGV. The CDR3 sequence is 16 residues long. The CDR3 is CATSLGGRTGRDEQFF. In DNA, the CDR3 is TGTGCCACCAGCTTAGGGGGTAGGACAGGGCGAGATGAGCAGTTCTTC.

This clone appeared a few times. V is TRBV10-3 and J is TRBJ2-5; weak D call: TRBD1 (6 bases). Between the trimmed V and J ends, which lost 8 bases and 2 bases, there was a span of 12 bases. This CDR3 is 13 amino acids long. Germline assignment: CDR1 ENHRY and CDR2 SYGVKD. DNA of the CDR3: TGTGCCATCGGTGGGCAGGGGCAAGAGACCCAGTACTTC. This translates into CAIGGQGQETQYF.

The V gene is TRBV4-3, the J gene TRBJ1-1, with unresolved D. The CDR3 covers 14 residues. V lost 1 base and J lost 1, with 7 bases in between. The germline V gene encodes CDR1 LGHNA and CDR2 YSLEER. DNA for the CDR3: TGCGCCAGCAGCCAAGGGAGGGAGAACACTGAAGCTTTCTTT. Its translation: CASSQGRENTEAFF.

The V and J genes are TRBV18 and TRBJ2-1, with D perhaps matching TRBD1 (6 bases). V was shortened by 0 bases and J by 7 bases, with 16 bases between the two germline ends. The CDR3 loop spans 16 amino acids. CDR1 and CDR2 from the germline V gene are KGHSH and LQKENI. The chain's CDR3 is CASSPPIPGVKNEQFF. The CDR3 nucleotides are TGTGCCAGCTCACCACCGATTCCAGGGGTTAAGAATGAGCAGTTCTTC.

The rearrangement joins TRBV7-2 to TRBJ1-2; D perhaps matches TRBD1 (5 bases). Germline V gene data show CDR1 as SGHTA and CDR2 as FQGNSA. This CDR3 region has 13 residues. Between the trimmed V and J ends, which lost 5 bases and 8 bases, there was a span of 15 bases. CDR3 nucleotides: TGTGCCAGCAGCCCTCAAATCGGGGGAGGCTACACCTTC. This translates into CASSPQIGGGYTF.